These 21 T cell receptor beta chains were sequenced from one sample in a study of cytomegalovirus exposure and HLA in healthy donors. PCR was performed using 60 Vbeta and 13 Jbeta primers. Here immunoSEQ multiplex PCR was the method, and the copy in TCRdb shows in-frame clones only, minus some. This table holds about 96,000 clones, 65% to 85% found once. The sequencing sample was made of PBMCs. The source is a man aged 25 to 45 in good health and CMV-seronegative.

This clone was recorded only once. This chain connects TRBV28 to TRBJ2-5; perhaps TRBD2 as D (6 bases). This CDR3 is built from 13 residues. CDR1 is MDHEN, CDR2 SYDVKM, per germline. V was clipped by 6 bases and J by 1 base, with 9 bases between them. This CDR3 is CASRAGSQETQYF. CDR3 bases: TGTGCCAGCAGGGCGGGGTCCCAAGAGACCCAGTACTTC.

This clone was seen a few times. The chain carries TRBV6-5 and TRBJ1-1, with unresolved D. The CDR3 runs to 14 residues. Germline CDR1 is MNHEY and CDR2 is SVGAGI. V gave up 5 bases and J gave up 0 bases, with 10 bases separating them. CDR3 in amino acids: CASSRSPMNTEAFF. CDR3 sequence (DNA): TGTGCCAGCAGTAGGAGTCCCATGAACACTGAAGCTTTCTTT.

The J gene is TRBJ1-2, the V gene TRBV5-4, with 7 nucleotides matching TRBD1. The CDR3 consists of 14 residues. Germline V gene lookup returns CDR1 SGHNT and CDR2 YYREEE (reference sequence). The J segment lost 2 bases and the V segment lost 1 base, leaving 2 bases of the junction unmatched. CDR3: CASSLTGVNYGYTF. The CDR3 DNA sequence: TGTGCCAGCAGCTTGACAGGGGTAAACTATGGCTACACCTTC. The full variable domain, with the rest looked up from reference TRBV5-4 and TRBJ1-2, is ETGVTQSPTHLIKTRGQQVTLRCSSQSGHNTVSWYQQALGQGPQFIFQYYREEENGRGNFPPRFSGLQFPNYSSELNVNALELDDSALYLCASSLTGVNYGYTFGSGTRLTVV.

The chain joins TRBV5-8 to TRBJ2-3, with a weak D call TRBD1 (5 bases). This CDR3 has 14 residues. The V end lost 4 bases, the J end lost 10 bases, and 19 bases lay between the germline ends. CDR1 is SGHTS, CDR2 YDEGEE, per germline. The DNA of the CDR3 is TGTGCCAGCAGCCAATTGGTTATTGGACAAGCGCAGTATTTT. This gives the protein CASSQLVIGQAQYF.

V is TRBV30 and J is TRBJ2-5, with D possibly being TRBD1 (7 bases). Germline CDR1 reads GTSNPN; CDR2 reads SVGIG (reference sequence). The CDR3 runs to 15 residues. Between the trimmed V and J ends, which lost 1 base and 7 bases, there was a span of 19 bases. The CDR3 DNA is TGTGCCTGGAGTGCGCGGACAGGAGCCGGGGGGACCCAGTACTTC. Amino acid sequence: CAWSARTGAGGTQYF.

The V gene is TRBV5-6, the J gene TRBJ1-2, with TRBD1 identical over 7 bases. V lost 4 bases, J lost 4 bases, and 13 bases stayed unmatched. Germline V CDR1 and CDR2: SGHDT, YYEEEE. The CDR3 is 16 residues long. In nucleotides, the CDR3 is TGTGCCAGCAGCCGGGGACAGATTTTTTCTGGCTATGGCTACACCTTC. It encodes CASSRGQIFSGYGYTF.

The chain couples TRBV5-1 to TRBJ2-5; D gene ambiguous. V lost 3 bases to trimming and J lost 1 base, with 13 bases between them. Per germline, CDR1 SGHRS and CDR2 YFSETQ. The CDR3 totals 15 residues. CDR3 nucleotide sequence: TGCGCCAGCAGCTCCCACTCAAGGAGCCAAGAGACCCAGTACTTC. This encodes CASSSHSRSQETQYF.

The rearrangement joins TRBV15 to TRBJ1-5, with no clear D. Trimming pared 0 bases from V and 4 bases from J, leaving 7 bases between. This CDR3 has 14 amino acids. Germline V gene lookup returns CDR1 LNHNV and CDR2 YYDKDF (reference sequence). The CDR3 reads CATSRDGPNQPQHF. In nucleotides, the CDR3 is TGTGCCACCAGCAGAGATGGGCCAAATCAGCCCCAGCATTTT.

This clone was picked up one time. The V call is TRBV14, the J call TRBJ1-2; D remains unclear. This CDR3 spans 13 amino acids. Germline CDR1 and CDR2: SGHDN and FVKESK. The V and J ends lost 0 bases and 8 bases respectively, with 10 bases between them. The CDR3 DNA reads TGTGCCAGCAGCCAAGACCTAGTCCGGGGCTACACCTTC. Its protein is CASSQDLVRGYTF.

The gene calls are TRBV7-9 and TRBJ2-1; D not certain. This CDR3 region has 12 residues. Germline CDR1 reads SEHNR; CDR2 reads FQNEAQ (reference sequence). V was trimmed by 6 bases and J by 9 bases, leaving 12 bases between them. CDR3 bases: TGTGCCAGCAGTTACGAACGGAGTGAGCAGTTCTTC. Its protein is CASSYERSEQFF.

The chain links TRBV29-1 to TRBJ1-1; D gene uncertain. The V end lost 6 bases, the J end lost 2 bases, and 13 bases lay between the germline ends. The CDR3 sequence is 13 residues long. Per the germline V gene, CDR1 is SQVTM and CDR2 is ANQGSEA. The CDR3 region has the DNA TGCAGCGTCAAACCCAGATTTAACACTGAAGCTTTCTTT. This encodes CSVKPRFNTEAFF.

This clone was seen a single time. The chain combines TRBV5-6 with TRBJ2-7; D possibly corresponds to TRBD1 (5 bases). V lost 0 bases and J 2 bases, leaving 15 bases between the germline ends. Germline-derived CDR1 and CDR2 are SGHDT and YYEEEE. CDR3 length: 16 amino acids. CDR3 residues: CASSLEVAGLPYEQYF. Here the CDR3 DNA reads TGTGCCAGCAGCTTGGAGGTGGCAGGGCTTCCCTACGAGCAGTACTTC.

The table lists this clone with a few counts. The rearrangement links TRBV9 to TRBJ1-3; 9 bases line up with TRBD1. CDR1 and CDR2 (germline): SGDLS, YYNGEE. The junction had 8 bases not matched to a gene; V was cut back by 4 bases and J by 3 bases. The CDR3 is 16 amino acids. In nucleotides, the CDR3 is TGTGCCAGCAGCTGGCAGGGGACAGGGAGTGGAAACACCATATATTTT. Translating it yields CASSWQGTGSGNTIYF.

This clone has only a few counts. The rearrangement links TRBV5-4 to TRBJ2-6; D perhaps matches TRBD1 (5 bases). Trimming shortened V by 2 bases and J by 3 bases, and 6 bases separated the two germline ends. The germline V gene encodes CDR1 SGHNT and CDR2 YYREEE (reference sequence). CDR3 length: 14 residues. This CDR3 reads CASSFRDGANVLTF. DNA of the CDR3: TGTGCCAGCAGCTTCAGGGATGGGGCCAACGTCCTGACTTTC.

The chain combines TRBV2 with TRBJ2-6, with 9 bases fitting TRBD1. The CDR3 runs to 17 residues. From germline, CDR1 is SNHLY and CDR2 FYNNEI. The junction had 5 bases not matched to a gene; V was cut back by 4 bases and J by 1 base. As DNA, the CDR3 is TGTGCCAGCAGTGGGTGGGACAGGGTGTCTGGGGCCAACGTCCTGACTTTC. Translating gives CASSGWDRVSGANVLTF.

A few counts support this clone. The gene calls are TRBV29-1 and TRBJ1-3, with unresolved D. The germline V gene encodes CDR1 SQVTM and CDR2 ANQGSEA. The CDR3 totals 13 residues. Deletions cut 4 bases from V and 0 bases from J, with 7 bases between. The CDR3: CSVGGSSGNTIYF. The CDR3, as DNA: TGCAGCGTTGGAGGGAGCTCTGGAAACACCATATATTTT.

The chain couples TRBV6-4 to TRBJ2-2; 10 bases agree with TRBD2. This CDR3 is 17 amino acids long. CDR1 and CDR2 from the germline V gene are MRHNA and SNTAGT. V lost 3 bases, J lost 0 bases, and 4 bases stayed unmatched. The CDR3 DNA is TGTGCCAGCAGTGAGCTAGCGGGGGTATCGAACACCGGGGAGCTGTTTTTT. It encodes CASSELAGVSNTGELFF.

This clone was counted between two and nine times. The genes are TRBV6-1 and TRBJ2-7; TRBD1 aligns across 10 bases. Germline loops: CDR1 MNHNS, CDR2 SASEGT. This CDR3 is 15 amino acids long. Trimming cost V 8 bases and J 2 bases; bases outside gene matches: 9. CDR3 sequence reads: CASSREGTGAYEQYF. As DNA, the CDR3 is TGTGCCAGCTCCCGAGAAGGGACAGGGGCCTACGAGCAGTACTTC.

The chain joins TRBV14 to TRBJ1-2, with 7 positions matching TRBD1. V shed 0 bases and J 2 bases; nucleotides not matched to a gene: 21. The CDR3 covers 21 residues. Germline CDR1 SGHDN, CDR2 FVKESK. The chain's CDR3 is CASSQDIRGYHGQLLNYGYTF. The CDR3 nucleotides read TGTGCCAGCAGCCAAGATATCAGGGGGTATCACGGACAGTTACTAAACTATGGCTACACCTTC.

The genes are TRBV5-1 and TRBJ2-7; D possibly corresponds to TRBD2 (5 bases). This CDR3 contains 16 residues. Per germline, CDR1 SGHRS and CDR2 YFSETQ. Trimming cost V 4 bases and J 3 bases, with 20 bases left between them. CDR3 region: CASSTQMAGSLYEQYF. In DNA, the CDR3 is TGCGCCAGCAGCACCCAGATGGCGGGTTCACTCTACGAGCAGTACTTC.

This clone was seen a single time. This rearrangement joins TRBV18 to TRBJ1-2; D might be TRBD1 (5 bases). CDR1 is KGHSH, CDR2 LQKENI, per germline. The V and J ends lost 4 bases and 9 bases respectively, with 18 bases between them. This CDR3 spans 14 amino acids. The CDR3: CASSQQDKVTSYTF. CDR3 nucleotide sequence: TGTGCCAGCTCACAACAGGACAAAGTAACGAGCTACACCTTC.